This TCR beta chain is from a study of cytomegalovirus exposure and HLA in healthy donors. General study points: When analyzed later, a missense DCLRE1C variant was found to be linked to TCR beta V- and J-gene trimming. Researchers counted around 170 TCR beta chains as cytomegalovirus-associated.

The donors were healthy bone marrow donors. The CDR3 is 14 amino acids. 60 Vbeta and 13 Jbeta primers were used in PCR. The repertoire was sequenced with immunoSEQ multiplex PCR; TCRdb's copy has only in-frame clones and lacks some. The data contain fewer than 200,000 clones, around 80% of them singletons. As to this clone: Its target is unknown.

The J gene is TRBJ1-2, the V gene TRBV21-1; the D call in the table, TRBD1, was not verified against the DNA. TRBV21-1 is an annotated pseudogene. This clonotype was sampled from a middle-aged man in good health and CMV-seronegative. Sequencing was performed on PBMCs. The CDR3 DNA reads TGTGCCAGCAGCAACCCTACAGGATGTCTTGGCTACACCTTC. It codes for CASSNPTGCLGYTF.